This TCR beta chain was captured by sequencing in a study of blood T cell repertoires in COVID-19. V was shortened by 2 bases and J by 12 bases, with 17 bases between the two germline ends. Germline V CDR1 and CDR2: MDHEN, SYDVKM. This CDR3 has 14 amino acids. Profiling relied on immunoSEQ multiplex PCR, and the TCRdb table lists in-frame clones only, not all of them. The repertoire holds roughly 34,000 clones, with roughly nine tenths as singletons. The sequenced sample consisted of peripheral blood. The sequence derives from a human donor with active COVID-19. The donor label of this sample is uncertain. This sequence joins TRBV28 and TRBJ2-1, with a possible D match to TRBD1 (6 bases). In DNA form, the CDR3 reads TGTGCCAGCAGTTTAGTGGCCGGACAGTTTGGGCAGTTCTTC. Translation: CASSLVAGQFGQFF.